This TCR beta chain was observed in a study of blood T cell repertoires in COVID-19. This CDR3 contains 15 residues. Germline CDR1 is MNHEY and CDR2 is SVGAGI. V was trimmed by 7 bases and J by 6 bases, leaving 18 bases between them. The assay was immunoSEQ multiplex PCR, and TCRdb's table has in-frame clones only and misses some. The sample includes a few hundred thousand clones, 83% seen only once; the top ten take approximately 7%. Sequenced: peripheral blood. The receptor was isolated from a woman aged 45-65 years with acute or convalescent COVID-19. The chain recombines TRBV6-5 with TRBJ2-2; TRBD1 might be the D (8 bases). CDR3 amino acids: CASIIQGEGAGELFF. CDR3 nucleotide sequence: TGTGCCAGCATTATACAGGGGGAGGGAGCCGGGGAGCTGTTTTTT.